The rows below give T cell receptor beta chains drawn from one sample of a study of Graves' ophthalmopathy and Graves' hyperthyroidism. MiXCR was run by TCRdb on the multiplex PCR reads, yielding one entry per CDR3 protein. The table includes just over 400,000 distinct CDR3 sequences, under 25% detected once. The sequencing sample was made of peripheral blood. All receptors derive from a woman between 18 and 29 years old with stable Graves' hyperthyroidism. Both conserved end residues are part of each CDR3. The order of the fields is clone size, D gene, J gene, V gene, CDR3 protein, CDR3 DNA. A D gene is named only where the DNA matches it firmly. Clone size is stated in some rows and not others, as once, few, many or a class when expanded.

. TRBD2 TRBJ2-5 TRBV6-2/TRBV6-3 CASSVPGLAAETQYF TGTGCCAGCAGTGTACCGGGACTAGCGGCAGAGACCCAGTACTTC
many . TRBJ2-5 TRBV20-1 CSAKTRETQYF TGCAGTGCGAAGACCCGAGAGACCCAGTACTTC
many . TRBJ1-6 TRBV2 CASSGNSPLHF TGTGCCAGCTCGGGGAATTCACCCCTCCACTTT
many . TRBJ1-6 TRBV6-2/TRBV6-3 CASSYNSWYNSPLHF TGTGCCAGCAGTTACAACAGCTGGTATAATTCACCCCTCCACTTT
many . TRBJ2-7 TRBV11-2 CASSLGGARYEQYF TGTGCCAGCAGCTTGGGGGGCGCCCGCTACGAGCAGTACTTC
. TRBD1 TRBJ1-5 TRBV20-1 CSAGTGGLGNQPQHF TGCAGTGCTGGGACAGGGGGTTTGGGCAATCAGCCCCAGCATTTT
once . TRBJ2-2 TRBV24-1 CATARQGSTGELFF TGTGCCACCGCGCGGCAGGGGAGCACCGGGGAGCTGTTTTTT
many . TRBJ1-6 TRBV27 CASSLRREGNSPLHF TGTGCCAGCAGTTTAAGGAGGGAAGGGAATTCACCCCTCCACTTT
. . TRBJ2-5 TRBV15 CATSRDLSETQYF TGTGCCACCAGCAGAGATCTCTCCGAGACCCAGTACTTC
few . TRBJ2-3 TRBV9 CASSVVSVGADTQYF TGTGCCAGCAGCGTAGTTTCAGTAGGTGCAGATACGCAGTATTTT
. . TRBJ2-7 TRBV12-3/TRBV12-4 CASSLTDTYEQYF TGTGCCAGCAGTCTTACCGACACCTACGAGCAGTACTTC
many . TRBJ1-1 TRBV6-5 CATNSMNTEAFF TGTGCCACCAACTCTATGAACACTGAAGCTTTCTTT
few . TRBJ1-1 TRBV30 CAWSVTRASHEGTEAFF TGTGCCTGGAGTGTAACTCGGGCAAGCCATGAGGGCACTGAAGCTTTCTTT
many TRBD1 TRBJ2-5 TRBV7-2 CASSFGAGTGNGETQYF TGTGCCAGCAGCTTCGGGGCCGGGACAGGGAACGGCGAGACCCAGTACTTC